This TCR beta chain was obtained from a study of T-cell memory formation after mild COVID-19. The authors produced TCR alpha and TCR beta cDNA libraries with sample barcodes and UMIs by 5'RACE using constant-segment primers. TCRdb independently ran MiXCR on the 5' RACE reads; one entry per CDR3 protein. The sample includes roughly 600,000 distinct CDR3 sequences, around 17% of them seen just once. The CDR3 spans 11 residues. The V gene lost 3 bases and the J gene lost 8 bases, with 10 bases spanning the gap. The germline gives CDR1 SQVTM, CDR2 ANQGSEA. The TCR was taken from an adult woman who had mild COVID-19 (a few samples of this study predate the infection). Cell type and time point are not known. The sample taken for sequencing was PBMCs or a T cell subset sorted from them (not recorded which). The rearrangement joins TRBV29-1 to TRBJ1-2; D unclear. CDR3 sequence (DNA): TGCAGCGTTGACGAGGGCCACGGCTACACCTTC. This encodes CSVDEGHGYTF. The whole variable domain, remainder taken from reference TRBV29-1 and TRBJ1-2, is SAVISQKPSRDICQRGTSLTIQCQVDSQVTMMFWYRQQPGQSLTLIATANQGSEATYESGFVIDKFPISRPNLTFSTLTVSNMSPEDSSIYLCSVDEGHGYTFGSGTRLTVV.